This is a list of T cell receptor beta chains from one sample in a study of T cell responses to AZD1222 COVID-19 vaccine. Clones were sequenced by immunoSEQ multiplex PCR, and TCRdb holds only the in-frame ones, with some missing. The table has 120,000 to 150,000 clones, 70% to 90% seen once. Sequenced material: peripheral blood, taken 28 days after the second AZD1222 dose. These receptors all stem from an adult who received the AZD1222 COVID-19 vaccine. CDR3s include the opening cysteine and the closing phenylalanine or tryptophan. The D gene is left open where the match is weak. Clone size is not always given. Where it is, it says once, few, many or a class for expanded clones.

>TRBV27|TRBD1|TRBJ2-3|14|.
TGTGCCAGCAGTCTGGACAGGTACGATCATACGCAGTATTTT
CASSLDRYDHTQYF
>TRBV5-1|.|TRBJ2-3|12|.
TGCGCCAGCAGCTTGACGACAGATACGCAGTATTTT
CASSLTTDTQYF
>TRBV28|TRBD1|TRBJ1-1|16|.
TGTGCCAGCAGTTTAAGGCCAGGGGGGGGAAACACTGAAGCTTTCTTT
CASSLRPGGGNTEAFF
>TRBV18|.|TRBJ2-7|16|.
TGTGCCAGCTCACGCTTCCCAGGGGTTCGTGTAAACGAGCAGTACTTC
CASSRFPGVRVNEQYF
>TRBV2|TRBD1|TRBJ2-7|15|.
TGTGCCAGCAGTGAAGGTGACAGGGGTGTATACGAGCAGTACTTC
CASSEGDRGVYEQYF
>TRBV7-6|.|TRBJ1-1|13|once
TGTGCCAGCAGCTTTCCGACGAACACTGAAGCTTTCTTT
CASSFPTNTEAFF
>TRBV30|TRBD1|TRBJ1-4|16|.
TGTGCCTGGAGTGAATTCCCCCGGAGACAGGGTGAAAAACTGTTTTTT
CAWSEFPRRQGEKLFF
>TRBV5-1|.|TRBJ1-4|16|.
TGCGCCAGCAGAGGCTCGGAAAGGGGGGTCAATGAAAAACTGTTTTTT
CASRGSERGVNEKLFF
>TRBV6-5|TRBD1|TRBJ2-3|14|.
TGTGCCAGCATTTCGCCGCAGGGGGTCGATACGCAGTATTTT
CASISPQGVDTQYF
>TRBV19|TRBD1|TRBJ1-1|14|.
TGTGCCTACCCTGGAGGGGGCCGGGACACTGAAGCTTTCTTT
CAYPGGGRDTEAFF
>TRBV21-1|.|TRBJ2-1|18|.
TGTGCCAGCAGCAAAGTCCCCGGGACAGGGGGAGCTTACAATGAGCAGTTCTTC
CASSKVPGTGGAYNEQFF
>TRBV2|TRBD2|TRBJ2-2|16|.
TGTGCCAGCAGTGAAATGCCTAGCGGAGTCACCGGGGAGCTGTTTTTT
CASSEMPSGVTGELFF
>TRBV28|.|TRBJ2-7|12|.
TGTGCCAGCAGCACTGGAGGAACTTCCCGGTACTTC
CASSTGGTSRYF
>TRBV28|.|TRBJ1-2|15|.
TGTGCCAGCACAACAGGAGGCGGCTCTAACTATGGCTACACCTTC
CASTTGGGSNYGYTF
>TRBV27|TRBD2|TRBJ2-1|15|.
TGTGCCAGCAGTTTTGGGGGGGGAGGGCACAATGAGCAGTTCTTC
CASSFGGGGHNEQFF
>TRBV19|.|TRBJ1-2|14|.
TGTGCCAGTAGTGTCAGGACGGGCACCGGTGGCTACACCTTC
CASSVRTGTGGYTF
>TRBV19|TRBD1|TRBJ1-2|15|few
TGTGCCAGTGTCTCCCTCGACAGGGGGAACTATGGCTACACCTTC
CASVSLDRGNYGYTF
>TRBV7-9|.|TRBJ2-3|16|.
TGTGCCAGCAGCTTATTGGGAGCAAGGGAAGGAGATACGCAGTATTTT
CASSLLGAREGDTQYF
>TRBV11-2|.|TRBJ1-2|14|.
TGTGCCAGCAGCTTTCACCAGGGAGTTTATGGCTACACCTTC
CASSFHQGVYGYTF
>TRBV5-8|TRBD1|TRBJ1-6|14|few
TGTGCCAGCAGCTTAAGACAGGGGGGTTCACCCCTCCACTTT
CASSLRQGGSPLHF
>TRBV7-3|.|TRBJ1-2|15|.
TGTGCCAGCAGCTTAGTTCCGGAAGCTAACTATGGCTACACCTTC
CASSLVPEANYGYTF
>TRBV7-2|TRBD2|TRBJ2-3|13|.
TGTGCCAGCAGGACTAGCGGGGGGGCCGATAAGCATTTT
CASRTSGGADKHF
>TRBV11-3|.|TRBJ2-5|14|.
TGTGCCAGCAGCTTCAGGGGGGCGCAAGAGACCCAGTACTTC
CASSFRGAQETQYF
>TRBV11-2|.|TRBJ1-5|13|.
TGTGCCAGCAGCTTAGATAGCAATCAGCCCCAGCATTTT
CASSLDSNQPQHF
>TRBV19|TRBD1|TRBJ2-3|15|once
TGTGCCAGTAGTATCGCGTCTGACAGGGCAGATACGCAGTATTTT
CASSIASDRADTQYF
>TRBV30|.|TRBJ2-2|14|.
TGTGCCTGGCTACCGGGACATTTCACCGGGGAGCTGTTTTTT
CAWLPGHFTGELFF
>TRBV10-2|.|TRBJ1-4|12|once
TGCGCCACCGGGCGAAATAATGAAAAACTGTTTTTT
CATGRNNEKLFF
>TRBV7-2|.|TRBJ1-2|12|.
TGTGCCAGCAGGCTTCAGGACGGAGGCTACACCTTC
CASRLQDGGYTF
>TRBV29-1|.|TRBJ1-1|10|.
TGCAGCGTCTCGCAAACTGAAGCTTTCTTT
CSVSQTEAFF
>TRBV27|.|TRBJ1-2|14|.
TGTGCCAGCAGTTTATTCGGCAGGGGCTATGGCTACACCTTC
CASSLFGRGYGYTF
>TRBV6-4|.|TRBJ1-2|14|.
TGTGCCAGCAGTGAGGACCCCCTCTACTATGGCTACACCTTC
CASSEDPLYYGYTF
>TRBV6-1|.|TRBJ1-5|16|.
TGTGCCAGCAGTGAAGCCCCTAGGTCGGGTAATCAGCCCCAGCATTTT
CASSEAPRSGNQPQHF
>TRBV3-1/TRBV3-2|.|TRBJ1-6|12|few
TGTGCCAGCAGCCAAGCGGAGGGAGTCCTCCACTTT
CASSQAEGVLHF
>TRBV7-2|.|TRBJ2-5|12|.
TGTGCCAGCAGCTTAGATCGGCAGACCCAGTACTTC
CASSLDRQTQYF
>TRBV27|.|TRBJ1-6|14|once
TGTGCCAGCTGCTGTCGAGAACATAATTCACCCCTCCACTTT
CASCCREHNSPLHF
>TRBV5-1|.|TRBJ1-4|14|.
TGCGCCAGCAGCTTCGGGGGTTTAGATGAAAAACTGTTTTTT
CASSFGGLDEKLFF
>TRBV3-1/TRBV3-2|TRBD1|TRBJ2-1|16|.
TGTGCCAGCAGCCAAACAGGGGGGAGCTCCTACAATGAGCAGTTCTTC
CASSQTGGSSYNEQFF
>TRBV28|.|TRBJ2-1|14|.
TGTGCCGGGGGGACAGCCTACTCCTACAATGAGCAGTTCTTC
CAGGTAYSYNEQFF
>TRBV19|TRBD1|TRBJ1-1|15|.
TGTGCCAGTAGTACCCAAGGGACAGGGGAGGGTGAAGCTTTCTTT
CASSTQGTGEGEAFF
>TRBV7-3|.|TRBJ2-7|13|once
TGTGCCAGCAGCGGGGGGACCTCCTACGAGCAGTACTTC
CASSGGTSYEQYF
>TRBV28|.|TRBJ1-1|13|.
TGTGCCAGCACCACTCCCGGCAGGACTGAAGCTTTCTTT
CASTTPGRTEAFF
>TRBV28|TRBD1|TRBJ1-2|14|once
TGTGCCAGCAGTTCTGGGACAGATGTGAATGGCTACACCTTC
CASSSGTDVNGYTF